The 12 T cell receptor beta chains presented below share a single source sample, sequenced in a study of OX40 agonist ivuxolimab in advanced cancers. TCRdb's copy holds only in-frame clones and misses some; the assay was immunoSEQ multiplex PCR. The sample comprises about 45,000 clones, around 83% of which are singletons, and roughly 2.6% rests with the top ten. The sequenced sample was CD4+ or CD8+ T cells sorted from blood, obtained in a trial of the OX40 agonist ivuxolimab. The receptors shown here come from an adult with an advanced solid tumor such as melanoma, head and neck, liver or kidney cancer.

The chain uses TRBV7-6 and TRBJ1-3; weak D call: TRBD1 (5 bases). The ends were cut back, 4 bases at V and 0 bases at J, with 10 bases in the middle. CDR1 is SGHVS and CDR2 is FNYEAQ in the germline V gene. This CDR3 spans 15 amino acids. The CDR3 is CASSSQGYSGNTIYF. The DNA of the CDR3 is TGTGCCAGCAGCTCTCAGGGCTACTCTGGAAACACCATATATTTT.

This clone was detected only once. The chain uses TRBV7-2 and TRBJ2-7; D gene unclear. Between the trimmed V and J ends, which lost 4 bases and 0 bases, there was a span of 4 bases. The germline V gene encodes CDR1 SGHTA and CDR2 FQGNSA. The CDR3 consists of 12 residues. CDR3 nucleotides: TGTGCCAGCAGCTCGAGCTCCTACGAGCAGTACTTC. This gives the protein CASSSSSYEQYF.

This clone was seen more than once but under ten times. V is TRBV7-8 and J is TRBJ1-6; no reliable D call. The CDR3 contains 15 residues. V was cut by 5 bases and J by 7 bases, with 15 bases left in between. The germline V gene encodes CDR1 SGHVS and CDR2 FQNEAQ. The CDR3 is CASSIRGPVNSPLHF. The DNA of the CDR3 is TGTGCCAGCAGCATTCGTGGACCGGTAAATTCACCCCTCCACTTT.

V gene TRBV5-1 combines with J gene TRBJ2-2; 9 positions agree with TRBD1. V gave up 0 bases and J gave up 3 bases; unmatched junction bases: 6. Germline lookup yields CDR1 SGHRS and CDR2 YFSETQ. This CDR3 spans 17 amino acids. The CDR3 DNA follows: TGCGCCAGCAGCTTGGCTCGGACAGGGGTGGACACCGGGGAGCTGTTTTTT. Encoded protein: CASSLARTGVDTGELFF.

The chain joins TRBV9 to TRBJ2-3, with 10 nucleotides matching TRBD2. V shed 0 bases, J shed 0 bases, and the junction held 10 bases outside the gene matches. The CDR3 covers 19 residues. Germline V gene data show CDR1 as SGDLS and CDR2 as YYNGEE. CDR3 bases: TGTGCCAGCAGCGTAGGCCGGGCTAGCGGGGGTACTAGCACAGATACGCAGTATTTT. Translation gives CASSVGRASGGTSTDTQYF.

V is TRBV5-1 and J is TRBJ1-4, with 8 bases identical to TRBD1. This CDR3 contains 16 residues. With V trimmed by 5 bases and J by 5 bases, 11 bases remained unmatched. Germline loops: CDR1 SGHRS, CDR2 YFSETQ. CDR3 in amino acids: CASSQTGQVENEKLFF. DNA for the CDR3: TGCGCCAGCAGTCAGACGGGACAGGTGGAGAATGAAAAACTGTTTTTT. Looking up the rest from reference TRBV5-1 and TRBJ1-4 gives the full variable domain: KAGVTQTPRYLIKTRGQQVTLSCSPISGHRSVSWYQQTPGQGLQFLFEYFSETQRNKGNFPGRFSGRQFSNSRSEMNVSTLELGDSALYLCASSQTGQVENEKLFFGSGTQLSVL.

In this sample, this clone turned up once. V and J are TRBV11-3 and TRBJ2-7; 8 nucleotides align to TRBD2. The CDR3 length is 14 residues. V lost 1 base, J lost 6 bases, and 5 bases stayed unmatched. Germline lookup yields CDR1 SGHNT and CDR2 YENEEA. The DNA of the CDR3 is TGTGCCAGCAGCTTAGGCCATGCGGGGGGCGAGCAGTACTTC. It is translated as CASSLGHAGGEQYF.

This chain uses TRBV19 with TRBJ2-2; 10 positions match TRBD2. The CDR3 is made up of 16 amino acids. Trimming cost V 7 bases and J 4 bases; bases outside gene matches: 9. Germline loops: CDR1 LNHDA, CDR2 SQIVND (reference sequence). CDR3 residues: CASTEAGGPFTGELFF. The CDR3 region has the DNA TGTGCCAGTACAGAAGCGGGAGGGCCTTTCACCGGGGAGCTGTTTTTT.

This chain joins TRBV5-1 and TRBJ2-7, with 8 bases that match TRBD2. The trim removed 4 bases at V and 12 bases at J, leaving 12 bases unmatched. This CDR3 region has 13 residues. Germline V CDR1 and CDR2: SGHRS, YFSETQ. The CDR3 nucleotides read TGCGCCAGCAGCATGGGAACGGCGGGAGGTTGGTACTTC. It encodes CASSMGTAGGWYF.

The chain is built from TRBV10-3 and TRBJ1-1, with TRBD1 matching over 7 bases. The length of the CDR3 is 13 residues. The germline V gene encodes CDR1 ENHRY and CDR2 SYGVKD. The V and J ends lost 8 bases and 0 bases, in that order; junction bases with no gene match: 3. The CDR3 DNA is TGTGCCATCCAGGGACAGCTGAACACTGAAGCTTTCTTT. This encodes CAIQGQLNTEAFF.

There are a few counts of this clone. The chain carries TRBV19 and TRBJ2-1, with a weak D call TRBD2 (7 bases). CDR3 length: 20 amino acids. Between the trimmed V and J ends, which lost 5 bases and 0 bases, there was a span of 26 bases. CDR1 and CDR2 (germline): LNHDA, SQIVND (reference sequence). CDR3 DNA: TGTGCCAGTAGTTCCCGGGGGCACACTAGCGCCCAAAGCTCCTACAATGAGCAGTTCTTC. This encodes CASSSRGHTSAQSSYNEQFF.

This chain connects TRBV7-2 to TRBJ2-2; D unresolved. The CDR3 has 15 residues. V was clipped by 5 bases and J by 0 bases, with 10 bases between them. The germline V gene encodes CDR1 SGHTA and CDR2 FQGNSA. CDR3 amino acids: CASSRPGPNTGELFF. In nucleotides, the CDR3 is TGTGCCAGCAGCCGCCCCGGGCCGAACACCGGGGAGCTGTTTTTT.